Below are 32 T cell receptor beta chains sequenced from a single sample in a study of technical replicates of blood from several donors. This table comes from immunoSEQ multiplex PCR, and its TCRdb copy is limited to in-frame clones, with some not included. The data show approximately 97,000 clones, with about 96% seen just once and around 0.35% held by the top ten. Sequences were obtained from T cells isolated from PBMCs. The receptors shown here come from a human donor in good health.

The rearrangement links TRBV2 to TRBJ1-1; 8 nucleotides agree with TRBD1. V dropped 9 bases and J dropped 2; count of bases not matched to a gene: 5. Germline CDR1 reads SNHLY; CDR2 reads FYNNEI. This CDR3 spans 13 amino acids. CDR3 loop: CASRDRTNTEAFF. CDR3 coding DNA: TGTGCCAGTCGGGACAGGACCAACACTGAAGCTTTCTTT.

J is TRBJ2-2 and V is TRBV14; no definite D call. V was pared by 2 bases and J by 3 bases, with 10 bases between. CDR1 and CDR2 (germline): SGHDN, FVKESK. The CDR3 is made up of 15 amino acids. The CDR3 region is CASSQRSVDTGELFF. The CDR3 nucleotides read TGTGCCAGCAGCCAACGCAGCGTCGACACCGGGGAGCTGTTTTTT.

The rearrangement joins TRBV21-1 to TRBJ2-7; the table's D call of TRBD2 was not tested on the DNA. TRBV21-1 is annotated as a pseudogene. The CDR3 extends over 20 amino acids. In DNA, the CDR3 is TGTGCCAGCAGCACCACAATGGCCCAGTCCCGGGGGGGTATGGACTACGAGCAGTACTTC. It encodes CASSTTMAQSRGGMDYEQYF.

This clone was picked up a small number of times. The chain has TRBV6-1 and TRBJ1-3, with 10 nucleotides matching TRBD1. Per the germline V gene, CDR1 is MNHNS and CDR2 is SASEGT. The CDR3 length is 14 residues. With V trimmed by 4 bases and J by 3 bases, 0 bases remained unmatched. The CDR3 reads CASSGTGGGNTIYF. CDR3 nucleotide sequence: TGTGCCAGCAGTGGGACAGGGGGTGGAAACACCATATATTTT.

This sequence joins TRBV19 and TRBJ2-7; TRBD1 aligns across 11 bases. CDR1 is LNHDA and CDR2 is SQIVND in the germline V gene (reference sequence). Germline trimming cut 2 bases from V and 3 bases from J; bases unmatched to any gene: 3. The CDR3 totals 15 residues. CDR3: CASSIWTGGSYEQYF. In DNA, the CDR3 is TGTGCCAGTAGTATATGGACAGGGGGCAGCTACGAGCAGTACTTC.

The J gene is TRBJ2-1, the V gene TRBV30; 11 bases line up with TRBD2. The CDR3 covers 15 residues. Unmatched junction bases numbered 4, after V lost 1 base and J lost 5 bases. Germline V gene data show CDR1 as GTSNPN and CDR2 as SVGIG (reference sequence). CDR3 sequence reads: CAWSGLAGIHNEQFF. The CDR3 DNA reads as TGTGCCTGGAGTGGACTAGCGGGGATCCACAATGAGCAGTTCTTC.

The chain combines TRBV5-1 with TRBJ2-7, with 8 bases matching TRBD1. The CDR3 runs 15 residues. Germline lookup yields CDR1 SGHRS and CDR2 YFSETQ. Trimming cost V 2 bases and J 6 bases; bases outside gene matches: 10. The CDR3 is CASSFSDRDGPEQYF. The CDR3 DNA follows: TGCGCCAGCAGCTTCTCGGACAGGGACGGACCCGAGCAGTACTTC.

In this sample, this clone turned up once. The rearrangement links TRBV11-2 to TRBJ1-4; TRBD1 matches 7 bases. CDR3 length: 17 amino acids. Germline V gene sequence: CDR1 SGHAT, CDR2 FQNNGV. V lost 6 bases to trimming and J lost 1 base; unmatched junction nucleotides: 11. CDR3 DNA: TGTGCCAGCAGTCCTTCGACAGGGTTAGGAACTAATGAAAAACTGTTTTTT. This codes for CASSPSTGLGTNEKLFF.

The chain employs TRBV14 and TRBJ2-1; 7 bases line up with TRBD2. Germline V CDR1 and CDR2: SGHDN, FVKESK. The CDR3 spans 18 residues. J lost 5 bases, V lost 4 bases, and 17 bases had no gene match. The CDR3 nucleotides are TGTGCCAGCAGCCTACAAATAGACCCTAGCGGCAGTCACAATGAGCAGTTCTTC. Protein product: CASSLQIDPSGSHNEQFF.

This chain joins TRBV5-4 and TRBJ1-3; D gene ambiguous. Trimming removed 0 bases from V and 0 bases from J, with 4 bases in between. Germline CDR1 is SGHNT and CDR2 is YYREEE (reference sequence). The CDR3 covers 14 residues. The CDR3 DNA is TGTGCCAGCAGCTTGGGGCACTCTGGAAACACCATATATTTT. The encoded protein is CASSLGHSGNTIYF. The full variable domain, rest sourced from reference TRBV5-4 and TRBJ1-3, is ETGVTQSPTHLIKTRGQQVTLRCSSQSGHNTVSWYQQALGQGPQFIFQYYREEENGRGNFPPRFSGLQFPNYSSELNVNALELDDSALYLCASSLGHSGNTIYFGEGSWLTVV.

The chain carries TRBV19 and TRBJ1-2; 9 bases line up with TRBD1. V trimming: 6 bases; J trimming: 9 bases; junction bases outside the gene matches: 5. Germline CDR1 is LNHDA and CDR2 is SQIVND (reference sequence). This CDR3 is built from 12 residues. CDR3 nucleotide sequence: TGTGCCAGTAGGAGGGACAGGGACCGCTACACCTTC. Protein sequence: CASRRDRDRYTF.

The gene calls are TRBV7-9 and TRBJ1-5, with a weak D call TRBD1 (6 bases). This CDR3 has 15 residues. Trimming took 1 base from V and 0 from J, leaving 7 bases between them. The germline V gene encodes CDR1 SEHNR and CDR2 FQNEAQ (reference sequence). CDR3: CASSLGDTSNQPQHF. The CDR3 DNA follows: TGTGCCAGCAGCTTAGGGGACACTAGCAATCAGCCCCAGCATTTT.

This chain uses TRBV11-3 with TRBJ2-5, with TRBD1 matching 7 bases. The germline V gene has CDR1 SGHNT and CDR2 YENEEA. Unmatched junction bases numbered 2, after V lost 1 base and J lost 3 bases. The CDR3 runs 14 residues. As DNA, the CDR3 is TGTGCCAGCAGCTTAGTAACAGGGGAAGAGACCCAGTACTTC. This gives the protein CASSLVTGEETQYF.

A single count supports this clone. The rearrangement links TRBV2 to TRBJ2-1; D might be TRBD2 (5 bases). The germline gives CDR1 SNHLY, CDR2 FYNNEI. The germline V and J ends were trimmed by 9 bases and 4 bases, with 13 bases remaining between them. This CDR3 has 13 residues. The chain's CDR3 is CARNKGLYNEQFF. CDR3 DNA: TGTGCCAGGAACAAAGGACTTTACAATGAGCAGTTCTTC. Looking up the rest from reference TRBV2 and TRBJ2-1 gives the full variable domain: EPEVTQTPSHQVTQMGQEVILRCVPISNHLYFYWYRQILGQKVEFLVSFYNNEISEKSEIFDDQFSVERPDGSNFTLKIRSTKLEDSAMYFCARNKGLYNEQFFGPGTRLTVL.

J is TRBJ2-7 and V is TRBV15, with TRBD2 identical over 10 bases. There are 13 residues in the CDR3. The germline V gene has CDR1 LNHNV and CDR2 YYDKDF (reference sequence). V lost 1 base, J lost 6 bases, and 0 bases stayed unmatched. The CDR3 DNA follows: TGTGCCACCAGCAGAGGACTAGCGGGCGAGCAGTACTTC. Amino acid sequence: CATSRGLAGEQYF.

This sequence joins TRBV14 and TRBJ2-3; 8 bases agree with TRBD2. With V trimmed by 5 bases and J by 5 bases, 6 bases remained unmatched. This CDR3 spans 14 amino acids. Germline V gene lookup returns CDR1 SGHDN and CDR2 FVKESK. CDR3 in amino acids: CASSGLAGRDTQYF. CDR3 in DNA: TGTGCCAGCAGCGGACTAGCCGGCCGAGATACGCAGTATTTT.

The CDR3 DNA follows: TGTGCCAGCAGGGGGACAGGGAGCTATGGCTACACCTTC. Its protein is CASRGTGSYGYTF. The genes are TRBV6-5 and TRBJ1-2; 9 bases fit TRBD1. CDR3 length: 13 residues. The V gene's germline CDR1 is MNHEY and CDR2 SVGAGI. V dropped 6 bases and J dropped 4; count of bases not matched to a gene: 3.

This clone has just one count. The rearrangement uses TRBV7-9 and TRBJ2-3; 8 bases are a match to TRBD2. The CDR3 loop spans 14 amino acids. V was clipped by 9 bases and J by 0 bases; unmatched bases: 5. The germline V gene encodes CDR1 SEHNR and CDR2 FQNEAQ (reference sequence). Here the CDR3 reads CASPAGESTDTQYF. The DNA of the CDR3 is TGTGCCAGTCCAGCGGGAGAGAGCACAGATACGCAGTATTTT.

The genes are TRBV29-1 and TRBJ1-2, with 10 bases matching TRBD1. CDR1 SQVTM and CDR2 ANQGSEA come from the germline V gene. J was trimmed by 8 bases and V by 3 bases; bases with no gene match: 15. The CDR3 consists of 16 residues. CDR3 coding DNA: TGCAGCGTTGATACGTTAGGGGGACAGGGGTTTCAAGGCTACACCTTC. Its protein is CSVDTLGGQGFQGYTF.

The V and J genes are TRBV6-6 and TRBJ1-2; 8 bases line up with TRBD1. Trimming at V came to 6 bases and at J to 8 bases, leaving 8 bases not matched to a gene. CDR1 MNHNY and CDR2 SVGAGI come from the germline V gene (reference sequence). The CDR3 is made up of 13 amino acids. The CDR3 reads CASSLDRDNGYTF. CDR3 sequence (DNA): TGTGCCAGCAGCCTGGACAGGGATAACGGCTACACCTTC.

The chain uses TRBV27 and TRBJ1-3, with 7 bases identical to TRBD1. The germline V gene has CDR1 MNHEY and CDR2 SMNVEV (reference sequence). The CDR3 length is 14 residues. J lost 0 bases, V lost 5 bases, and 1 base had no gene match. The CDR3 here is CASSGTVSGNTIYF. The CDR3 DNA follows: TGTGCCAGCAGTGGGACAGTCTCTGGAAACACCATATATTTT.

Comment on this clone: This same CDR3 is encoded by further DNA sequences in the sample. V is TRBV9 and J is TRBJ2-7; D might be TRBD1 (5 bases). Germline CDR1 reads SGDLS; CDR2 reads YYNGEE. The CDR3 consists of 13 residues. Between the trimmed V and J ends, which lost 4 bases and 4 bases, there was a span of 12 bases. The CDR3 here is CASSPGQGYEQYF. In nucleotides, the CDR3 is TGTGCCAGCAGCCCAGGGCAGGGATACGAGCAGTACTTC.

In its sample, this clone was seen once. V and J are TRBV4-1 and TRBJ2-7, with 12 positions matching TRBD2. Trimming at V came to 1 base and at J to 3 bases, leaving 1 base not matched to a gene. The V gene's germline CDR1 is MGHRA and CDR2 YSYEKL. This CDR3 is 15 amino acids long. The CDR3 loop is CASSQGLAGVYEQYF. The CDR3 DNA follows: TGCGCCAGCAGCCAAGGACTAGCGGGGGTCTACGAGCAGTACTTC.

V gene TRBV2 combines with J gene TRBJ1-1; tentatively, D is TRBD1 (6 bases). Trimming cost V 5 bases and J 7 bases, with 14 bases left between them. The CDR3 is 13 amino acids. Germline loops: CDR1 SNHLY, CDR2 FYNNEI. The CDR3 here is CASSTQGRLEAFF. CDR3 nucleotide sequence: TGTGCCAGCAGTACCCAGGGGCGGCTTGAAGCTTTCTTT.

This rearrangement joins TRBV18 to TRBJ1-1; no firm D call. Germline values: CDR1 KGHSH, CDR2 LQKENI. Trimming removed 5 bases at V and 2 bases at J, with 9 bases between. This CDR3 region has 13 residues. The CDR3 here is CASSREKNTEAFF. DNA for the CDR3: TGTGCCAGCTCAAGGGAGAAAAACACTGAAGCTTTCTTT.

The chain carries TRBV4-2 and TRBJ1-2; D is ambiguous. Trimming shortened V by 0 bases and J by 7 bases, and 6 bases separated the two germline ends. Germline values: CDR1 LGHNA, CDR2 YNFKEQ. This CDR3 contains 12 residues. In nucleotides, the CDR3 is TGTGCCAGCAGCCAAGATGAGGTTGGCTACACCTTC. Its protein product is CASSQDEVGYTF.

This clone was seen only once. The chain has TRBV10-3 and TRBJ2-1, with 8 bases matching TRBD2. The CDR3 is 15 amino acids. CDR1 and CDR2 (germline): ENHRY, SYGVKD. The trim removed 2 bases at V and 7 bases at J, leaving 7 bases unmatched. The CDR3 nucleotides read TGTGCCATCAGTGAGGGGCTAGCGGGTCGTAATGAGCAGTTCTTC. Translation gives CAISEGLAGRNEQFF.

The chain couples TRBV6-4 to TRBJ2-1; TRBD2 aligns across 10 bases. This CDR3 comprises 15 residues. V lost 4 bases, J lost 3 bases, and 3 bases stayed unmatched. Germline-derived CDR1 and CDR2 are MRHNA and SNTAGT. The DNA of the CDR3 is TGTGCCAGCAGTGTCAGGACTAGCGGCTACAATGAGCAGTTCTTC. It encodes CASSVRTSGYNEQFF.

This chain uses TRBV28 with TRBJ2-7; 10 bases line up with TRBD2. Germline CDR1 is MDHEN and CDR2 is SYDVKM. J gave up 3 bases and V 7 bases, and 3 bases lay outside the gene matches. This CDR3 region has 13 residues. CDR3 bases: TGTGCCAGCAATCCTAGCGGGAGCTACGAGCAGTACTTC. Residues: CASNPSGSYEQYF.

This sequence joins TRBV19 and TRBJ2-5; D is possibly TRBD2 (6 bases). Trimming pared 1 base from V and 1 base from J, leaving 10 bases between. Germline values: CDR1 LNHDA, CDR2 SQIVND (reference sequence). The CDR3 covers 15 residues. CDR3 sequence reads: CASSIVVGGQETQYF. CDR3 in DNA: TGTGCCAGTAGTATAGTGGTGGGAGGCCAAGAGACCCAGTACTTC.

This clone was picked up a small number of times. V and J are TRBV27 and TRBJ1-2, with 7 nucleotides matching TRBD1. Germline V gives CDR1 MNHEY, CDR2 SMNVEV (reference sequence). J gave up 4 bases and V 4 bases, and 9 bases lay outside the gene matches. The CDR3 extends over 15 amino acids. CDR3 in amino acids: CASSSGQNYAYGYTF. The CDR3, as DNA: TGTGCCAGCAGTTCGGGACAGAATTATGCCTATGGCTACACCTTC.

V usage is TRBV6-5 and J usage is TRBJ1-1, with D perhaps TRBD1 (5 bases). The CDR3 extends over 15 amino acids. Germline CDR1 reads MNHEY; CDR2 reads SVGAGI. Trimming took 7 bases from V and 6 from J, leaving 21 bases between them. The CDR3 protein is CASTIDLREGSEAFF. CDR3 bases: TGTGCCAGCACTATAGACCTCAGGGAGGGCTCTGAAGCTTTCTTT.